Below, one T cell receptor beta chain is given with its context. No antigen is known for it. No much larger clone is present one base from it, and per-base qualities are unavailable. This sample is drawn from a study of OX40 agonist ivuxolimab in advanced cancers. Regarding the study in general: Ivuxolimab was a fully human IgG2 agonistic monoclonal antibody targeting the costimulatory receptor OX40 (CD134). Intravenous ivuxolimab was administered to patients every 2 weeks at six dose levels: 0.01, 0.1, 0.3, 1.5, 3 and 10 mg/kg. Among the approximately 50 dose-escalation patients, roughly 20 had hepatocellular carcinoma, 15 or so melanoma, 9 renal cell carcinoma and 9 head and neck cancer. The dose-escalation cohort was about 87% male with a mean age of about 65 years, ranging from roughly 23 to 85. Prior anti-PD-1, anti-PD-L1 or anti-CTLA-4 therapy was permitted, and checkpoint inhibitors had been received by roughly 42% of dose-escalation patients. Partial responses occurred in three dose-escalation patients: two with cutaneous melanoma and one with hepatocellular carcinoma. Peripheral TCRbeta sequencing was intended to test whether TCR sequence diversity was altered and clonal T-cell expansion was caused by ivuxolimab. The paper reports the monotherapy dose-escalation portion (N of about 47 patients) of the phase I ivuxolimab trial. Study-level results and caveats: Low levels of normalized T-cell clonal expansion were also shown by some nonresponding patients. At doses of 0.1 to 3.0 mg/kg, clonal expansion of both CD4+ and CD8+ T cells in blood was seen between baseline and week 6. After ivuxolimab, expanded clones were on average more numerous among CD8+ T cells than among CD4+ T cells. In the 0.1-3.0 mg/kg groups, partial responders were among the patients with the lowest normalized peripheral clonal expansion, particularly in CD8+ T cells. Antigen specificity was not determined for the clonally expanded peripheral T cells.

Patients with autoimmune disease history or receiving systemic immunosuppression were excluded from the trial. Peripheral blood for TCR sequencing was collected from all dose cohorts at baseline, on cycle 4 day 1, and on cycle 7 day 1. The samples were drawn from a first-in-human, open-label, multicenter phase I dose-escalation trial of ivuxolimab. Adults with locally advanced or metastatic melanoma, renal cell carcinoma, hepatocellular carcinoma or head and neck squamous cell carcinoma were enrolled in the trial. CD4+ and CD8+ T cells were sorted separately from peripheral blood before TCR sequencing. To sequence the TCRbeta CDR3 region, genomic DNA was isolated from the sorted cells. TCRbeta CDR3 regions were sequenced using the immunoSEQ Assay. TCRdb limited this immuneACCESS table to in-frame rearrangements with V and J called. A share of clones is missing; checked studies link under half to unresolved V genes, and the rest is unexplained. The sample includes about 86,000 clones, with about 89% observed a single time. About 8.7% of the sample comes from the top ten.

Taken from the germline V gene, the CDR1 and CDR2 loops are SGHTA and FQGNSA. Including the terminal cysteine and phenylalanine, the CDR3 comprises 13 residues. Just the 39-base CDR3 DNA is kept, in frame starting at base 1. The sequences come from CD4+ or CD8+ T cells sorted from blood, collected in a trial of the OX40 agonist ivuxolimab. The chain is assembled from TRBV7-2 and TRBJ2-5; no D segment can be confidently identified. The J call may be incorrect, as the DNA end agrees better with TRBJ2-7. The receptor was derived from an adult with an advanced solid tumor such as melanoma, head and neck, liver or kidney cancer. The bases read TGTGCCAGCAGCTTTTATCTTTCCAACGAGCAGTACTTC. Its protein reads: CASSFYLSNEQYF.